This entry concerns a single T cell receptor beta chain. This sample also contains other DNA sequences that code for the same CDR3. This sample was included in a study of cytomegalovirus exposure and HLA in healthy donors. V gave up 2 bases and J gave up 5 bases, with 15 bases separating them. Germline V gives CDR1 MNHNS, CDR2 SASEGT. The CDR3 extends over 15 amino acids. The PCR was carried out with 60 Vbeta primers and 13 Jbeta primers. Data came from immunoSEQ multiplex PCR; TCRdb stores just in-frame clones and leaves some out. Among approximately 180,000 clones, 60% to 80% were seen once, and the ten largest hold about 13%.

The sequence derives from a woman aged 50 to 60 in good health and CMV-seropositive. Sequenced: PBMCs. The chain couples TRBV6-1 to TRBJ1-1; possibly TRBD1 for D (5 bases). CDR3 coding DNA: TGTGCCAGCAGTGAAAAAAGGGGAGGATATACTGAAGCTTTCTTT. Translated, it gives CASSEKRGGYTEAFF.